The next 17 T cell receptor beta chains were all read from a single sample in a study of early T cells in non-severe SARS-CoV-2 infection. TCRdb itself ran the 5' RACE reads through MiXCR, one entry per CDR3 protein. The table includes more than 45,000 distinct CDR3 sequences, about 12% detected once. Sequenced: whole blood. These receptors all stem from an adult who was a healthcare worker with PCR-confirmed SARS-CoV-2 infection or an uninfected control (not recorded which).

This clonotype occurred a few times. The gene calls are TRBV12-3 or TRBV12-4 and TRBJ1-2; D not resolved. V lost 1 base to trimming and J lost 4 bases, with 7 bases between them. This CDR3 is built from 13 residues. CDR3 nucleotides: TGTGCCAGCAGTTTAGTGGCAGGCTATGGCTACACCTTC. The encoded protein is CASSLVAGYGYTF.

The rearrangement uses TRBV28 and TRBJ2-5, with 7 nucleotides matching TRBD1. The germline V gene has CDR1 MDHEN and CDR2 SYDVKM. The CDR3 runs 16 residues. Unmatched junction bases numbered 14, after V lost 5 bases and J lost 5 bases. The CDR3 loop reads CASSTPDRARRETQYF. The CDR3 coding sequence is TGTGCCAGCAGTACTCCCGACAGGGCGCGGAGGGAGACCCAGTACTTC. The full variable domain, completed using reference TRBV28 and TRBJ2-5, is DVKVTQSSRYLVKRTGEKVFLECVQDMDHENMFWYRQDPGLGLRLIYFSYDVKMKEKGDIPEGYSVSREKKERFSLILESASTNQTSMYLCASSTPDRARRETQYFGPGTRLLVL.

This clonotype appeared many times. The chain employs TRBV7-9 and TRBJ1-5; D is uncertain. The CDR3 is 13 residues long. Germline-derived CDR1 and CDR2 are SEHNR and FQNEAQ (reference sequence). V was shortened by 1 base and J by 6 bases, with 7 bases between the two germline ends. The CDR3, as DNA: TGTGCCAGCAGCTTAGAGCGATTTCAGCCCCAGCATTTT. Residues: CASSLERFQPQHF. Full variable domain (remainder filled in from reference TRBV7-9 and TRBJ1-5): DTGVSQNPRHKITKRGQNVTFRCDPISEHNRLYWYRQTLGQGPEFLTYFQNEAQLEKSRLLSDRFSAERPKGSFSTLEIQRTEQGDSAMYLCASSLERFQPQHFGDGTRLSIL.

The chain links TRBV28 to TRBJ1-3; a possible D gene is TRBD1 (6 bases). Trimming removed 6 bases from V and 5 bases from J, with 14 bases in between. The CDR3 contains 14 residues. Germline values: CDR1 MDHEN, CDR2 SYDVKM. The CDR3, as DNA: TGTGCCAGCAGCTCAGGGGTTTGGAGAAACACCATATATTTT. Its protein product is CASSSGVWRNTIYF. The full variable domain, with the rest looked up from reference TRBV28 and TRBJ1-3, is DVKVTQSSRYLVKRTGEKVFLECVQDMDHENMFWYRQDPGLGLRLIYFSYDVKMKEKGDIPEGYSVSREKKERFSLILESASTNQTSMYLCASSSGVWRNTIYFGEGSWLTVV.

Many counts were recorded for this clonotype. The chain is built from TRBV3-1 and TRBJ2-7; D unclear. The germline CDR1 and CDR2 sequences are LGHDT and YNNKEL (reference sequence). The CDR3 is 15 amino acids. V was clipped by 3 bases and J by 0 bases, with 12 bases between them. The CDR3 DNA follows: TGTGCCAGCAGCCATGCTGGGCGCAACTCCTACGAGCAGTACTTC. This translates into CASSHAGRNSYEQYF.

This clonotype was observed a few times. The genes are TRBV7-9 and TRBJ1-1; D might be TRBD1 (6 bases). CDR1 SEHNR and CDR2 FQNEAQ come from the germline V gene (reference sequence). Between the trimmed V and J ends, which lost 2 bases and 0 bases, there was a span of 19 bases. The CDR3 is 18 residues long. The CDR3 DNA is TGTGCCAGCAGCTTAAGGCACGTTACAGGGACCTTGAACACTGAAGCTTTCTTT. It codes for CASSLRHVTGTLNTEAFF.

This clonotype has more than one count but fewer than ten. This chain joins TRBV20-1 and TRBJ2-1; 10 nucleotides line up with TRBD2. This CDR3 comprises 17 residues. V lost 0 bases and J lost 5; bases outside the gene matches: 10. Per the germline V gene, CDR1 is DFQATT and CDR2 is SNEGSKA (reference sequence). For the CDR3, the DNA is TGCAGTGCTAGAGATTTTGGGGCTAGCGGGGGACACAATGAGCAGTTCTTC. Its translation is CSARDFGASGGHNEQFF.

This chain links TRBV28 with TRBJ2-7; possible D gene TRBD1, 6 bases. Between the trimmed V and J ends, which lost 5 bases and 2 bases, there was a span of 16 bases. CDR1 is MDHEN, CDR2 SYDVKM, per germline. This CDR3 has 15 residues. The CDR3 coding sequence is TGTGCCAGCAGTAACCCAGGGGTGCGGACCTACGAGCAGTACTTC. The encoded protein is CASSNPGVRTYEQYF.

A note on this clonotype: This may stem from a read error, because a much larger clone lies one nucleotide away. This rearrangement joins TRBV10-1 to TRBJ2-7; tentative D call: TRBD2 (6 bases). Germline values: CDR1 WNHNN, CDR2 SYGVQD (reference sequence). This CDR3 spans 14 amino acids. The CDR3: CASRELVAGCELYF. CDR3 DNA: TGCGCCAGCAGGGAACTAGTGGCGGGGTGTGAGCTGTACTTC.

The gene calls are TRBV4-1 and TRBJ2-3, with 8 bases that match TRBD2. The V segment lost 5 bases and the J segment 0 bases; nucleotides outside the gene matches: 4. The CDR3 spans 15 residues. CDR1 MGHRA and CDR2 YSYEKL come from the germline V gene. The CDR3 bases are TGCGCCAGCAGCTTAGGCGGGGGGAGCACAGATACGCAGTATTTT. This encodes CASSLGGGSTDTQYF.

The gene calls are TRBV7-3 and TRBJ2-2; D call uncertain. Per the germline V gene, CDR1 is SGHTA and CDR2 is FQGTGA. Trimming shortened V by 5 bases and J by 4 bases, and 11 bases separated the two germline ends. The CDR3 runs 14 residues. The CDR3 region has the DNA TGTGCCAGCAGCCCCGGGTCTGCCACCGGGGAGCTGTTTTTT. Translated, it gives CASSPGSATGELFF.

This clonotype was seen repeatedly, ten times or more. The V gene is TRBV4-2, the J gene TRBJ1-2; D is uncertain. Germline CDR1 LGHNA, CDR2 YNFKEQ. The CDR3 is 13 amino acids. Between the trimmed V and J ends, which lost 1 base and 3 bases, there was a span of 6 bases. CDR3 sequence: CASSQGSHYGYTF. CDR3 bases: TGTGCCAGCAGCCAAGGGTCTCACTATGGCTACACCTTC.

This clonotype was detected a few times. This chain links TRBV7-2 with TRBJ2-5; tentatively, D is TRBD2 (6 bases). CDR1 is SGHTA, CDR2 FQGNSA, per germline. V lost 4 bases and J lost 4, with 13 bases in between. The CDR3 length is 14 residues. This CDR3 is CASSSAGRGETQYF. The CDR3 nucleotides read TGTGCCAGCAGCTCCGCAGGGCGGGGAGAGACCCAGTACTTC.

The gene calls are TRBV11-1 and TRBJ1-1, with 7 bases that match TRBD1. V lost 0 bases and J lost 5; bases outside the gene matches: 6. The CDR3 contains 15 residues. Per germline, CDR1 SGHAT and CDR2 FQDESV (reference sequence). In DNA, the CDR3 is TGTGCCAGCAGCTTAGCCGGGACAGTGAGGACTGAAGCTTTCTTT. Residues: CASSLAGTVRTEAFF.

A few counts support this clonotype. This chain connects TRBV7-9 to TRBJ2-3, with TRBD1 identical over 8 bases. The trim removed 5 bases at V and 0 bases at J, leaving 4 bases unmatched. The CDR3 sequence is 15 residues long. Germline CDR1 reads SEHNR; CDR2 reads FQNEAQ (reference sequence). In DNA form, the CDR3 reads TGTGCCAGCAGCGACAGGGGACGTAGCACAGATACGCAGTATTTT. This gives the protein CASSDRGRSTDTQYF.

This chain links TRBV29-1 with TRBJ2-1; the D gene is possibly TRBD2 (7 bases). The CDR3 is 13 residues long. In germline, CDR1 is SQVTM, CDR2 ANQGSEA. Trimming pared 5 bases from V and 2 bases from J, leaving 10 bases between. This CDR3 is CSVTRGPYNEQFF. DNA for the CDR3: TGCAGCGTTACGCGGGGGCCCTACAATGAGCAGTTCTTC.

This clonotype was recorded many times. The DNA of the CDR3 is TGTGCCAGCAGCTTCTGGACAGGGAAAGAGACCCAGTACTTC. Translation gives CASSFWTGKETQYF. The genes are TRBV11-2 and TRBJ2-5; 8 nucleotides line up with TRBD1. The CDR3 sequence is 14 residues long. The J segment lost 3 bases and the V segment lost 3 bases, leaving 3 bases of the junction unmatched. Germline CDR1 SGHAT, CDR2 FQNNGV.